A selection of T cell receptor beta chains follows, all from one sample in a study of CD4 and CD8 cells across lung adenocarcinoma regions. TCRdb ran MiXCR on the PCR reads and lists one entry per CDR3 protein. The sample shows about 14,000 distinct CDR3 sequences, approximately 40% of them seen only once. The specimen sequenced was CD4+ T cells from the center of a lung tumor. These receptors all stem from a male donor with lung adenocarcinoma. The CD4 and CD8 labels of this study may be unreliable. Each CDR3 is given with its conserved first and last residue. The D gene is left open where the match is weak. The listing skips clone size in some rows; elsewhere it reads once, few, many or a size class.

j_call: TRBJ2-1; v_call: TRBV7-2; clone_size: .; d_call: .; cdr3_aa: CASSFTGNYNEQFF; cdr3_nt: TGTGCCAGCAGCTTTACTGGAAATTACAATGAGCAGTTCTTC
j_call: TRBJ2-3; v_call: TRBV6-1; clone_size: .; d_call: TRBD2; cdr3_aa: CASSEASGTKDIQYF; cdr3_nt: TGTGCCAGCAGTGAAGCTAGCGGGACCAAAGACATTCAGTATTTT
j_call: TRBJ1-1; v_call: TRBV18; clone_size: .; d_call: .; cdr3_aa: CASSPQSGNTEAFF; cdr3_nt: TGTGCCAGCTCACCCCAGTCTGGGAACACTGAAGCTTTCTTT
j_call: TRBJ2-3; v_call: TRBV5-1; clone_size: many; d_call: .; cdr3_aa: CASSIGTISFYTQYF; cdr3_nt: TGCGCCAGCAGCATAGGGACAATTTCCTTTTATACGCAGTATTTT
j_call: TRBJ1-3; v_call: TRBV6-1; clone_size: many; d_call: .; cdr3_aa: CASSEVVTGQSSGNTIYF; cdr3_nt: TGTGCCAGCAGTGAAGTCGTGACAGGCCAAAGCTCTGGAAACACCATATATTTT
j_call: TRBJ2-3; v_call: TRBV18; clone_size: .; d_call: .; cdr3_aa: CASSPRSGEGADTQYF; cdr3_nt: TGTGCCAGCTCACCCCGTAGCGGTGAGGGAGCAGATACGCAGTATTTT
j_call: TRBJ2-1; v_call: TRBV5-1; clone_size: few; d_call: .; cdr3_aa: CASSLMSSYNEQFF; cdr3_nt: TGCGCCAGCAGCTTGATGAGCTCCTACAATGAGCAGTTCTTC
j_call: TRBJ2-1; v_call: TRBV28; clone_size: .; d_call: .; cdr3_aa: CASTRGGHSYNEQFF; cdr3_nt: TGTGCCAGCACCCGCGGGGGCCACTCCTACAATGAGCAGTTCTTC
j_call: TRBJ1-4; v_call: TRBV6-5; clone_size: many; d_call: .; cdr3_aa: CASSYSISNEKLFF; cdr3_nt: TGTGCCAGCAGTTACTCGATCAGTAATGAAAAACTGTTTTTT
j_call: TRBJ2-3; v_call: TRBV27; clone_size: .; d_call: .; cdr3_aa: CASSAFSRRAKNTQYF; cdr3_nt: TGTGCCAGCAGCGCATTTAGCCGGAGGGCCAAAAACACGCAGTACTTT
j_call: TRBJ2-3; v_call: TRBV27; clone_size: .; d_call: .; cdr3_aa: CASSPGRLASDKETQYF; cdr3_nt: TGTGCCAGCAGTCCGGGCCGACTGGCTTCTGACAAAGAGACGCAGTATTTT
j_call: TRBJ2-5; v_call: TRBV12-3/TRBV12-4; clone_size: .; d_call: .; cdr3_aa: CASSLHRQETQYF; cdr3_nt: TGTGCCAGCAGCTTACACCGACAAGAGACCCAGTACTTC
j_call: TRBJ2-4; v_call: TRBV6-1; clone_size: .; d_call: TRBD1; cdr3_aa: CASSERTGGGRAKNTQYF; cdr3_nt: TGTGCCAGCAGTGAAAGGACAGGGGGGGGACGAGCCAAAAACACCCAGTACTTC
j_call: TRBJ2-1; v_call: TRBV6-5; clone_size: large; d_call: TRBD2; cdr3_aa: CASSNPTSGRVNEQFF; cdr3_nt: TGTGCCAGCAGTAATCCAACTAGCGGGAGGGTTAATGAGCAGTTCTTC
j_call: TRBJ2-7; v_call: TRBV27; clone_size: .; d_call: TRBD1; cdr3_aa: CASRDRDFEQYF; cdr3_nt: TGTGCCAGCAGGGACAGGGATTTCGAGCAGTACTTC
j_call: TRBJ1-1; v_call: TRBV6-1; clone_size: medium-sized; d_call: .; cdr3_aa: CASRTAGSVTEAFF; cdr3_nt: TGTGCCAGCAGGACGGCAGGGAGTGTCACTGAAGCTTTCTTT